These 11 T cell receptor beta chains were sequenced from one sample in a study of glioma-infiltrating T cells. Amplification of TCR alpha and beta CDR3 regions from RNA used iRepertoire nested multiplex PCR. TCRdb fed the multiplex PCR reads into MiXCR, producing one record per CDR3 protein. The table lists about 190,000 distinct CDR3 sequences, around 32% of them singletons, with 20% in the top ten. Input material: glioma tissue, nonneoplastic brain tissue, or PBMCs (not recorded which). The receptors stem from a human donor with low-grade glioma or glioblastoma, undergoing nonglioma brain surgery, or in good health (not recorded which).

The chain has TRBV7-9 and TRBJ2-5, with 8 bases identical to TRBD1. CDR1 is SEHNR and CDR2 is FQNEAQ in the germline V gene (reference sequence). The junction had 9 bases not matched to a gene; V was cut back by 5 bases and J by 7 bases. The CDR3 covers 14 residues. CDR3 DNA: TGTGCCAGCAGCACAAACGGACAGGGTGGGACCCAGTACTTC. This translates into CASSTNGQGGTQYF. The variable domain in full, with the rest retrieved from reference TRBV7-9 and TRBJ2-5, is DTGVSQNPRHKITKRGQNVTFRCDPISEHNRLYWYRQTLGQGPEFLTYFQNEAQLEKSRLLSDRFSAERPKGSFSTLEIQRTEQGDSAMYLCASSTNGQGGTQYFGPGTRLLVL.

As concerns this clonotype: The junction departs from the called germline gene at one end, perhaps through a read error. The chain recombines TRBV4-3 with TRBJ2-1; maybe TRBD2 (6 bases). The CDR3 runs to 15 residues. Germline loops: CDR1 LGHNA, CDR2 YSLEER. The CDR3 sequence: CSSSQGLGGYNEQFF. Here the CDR3 DNA reads TGCTCCAGCAGCCAAGGGCTGGGGGGCTACAATGAGCAGTTCTTC.

The chain uses TRBV30 and TRBJ1-2; 7 bases fit TRBD1. V shed 4 bases, J shed 0 bases, and the junction held 5 bases outside the gene matches. The CDR3 is 14 amino acids. Germline CDR1 is GTSNPN and CDR2 is SVGIG (reference sequence). The CDR3 coding sequence is TGTGCCTGGATTACGGGACAGTCTAACTATGGCTACACCTTC. It yields the protein CAWITGQSNYGYTF.

This clonotype has only a few counts. This chain connects TRBV29-1 to TRBJ1-2; D perhaps matches TRBD1 (6 bases). The CDR3 is 13 residues long. Germline CDR1 SQVTM, CDR2 ANQGSEA. Trimming pared 2 bases from V and 8 bases from J, leaving 15 bases between. The CDR3 region has the DNA TGCAGCGTTGAATCTAACAGGGTGGGCGGCTACACCTTC. Residues: CSVESNRVGGYTF.

This clonotype was observed at least ten times. This rearrangement joins TRBV18 to TRBJ1-1, with unresolved D. V was trimmed by 1 base and J by 1 base, leaving 7 bases between them. The CDR3 length is 14 residues. CDR1 is KGHSH, CDR2 LQKENI, per germline. CDR3 region: CASSPQGQNTEAFF. DNA for the CDR3: TGTGCCAGCTCACCACAGGGCCAGAACACTGAAGCTTTCTTT.

The rearrangement joins TRBV19 to TRBJ2-1; D is undetermined. The CDR3 covers 13 residues. Germline lookup yields CDR1 LNHDA and CDR2 SQIVND (reference sequence). CDR3 DNA: TGTGTCACTAACGGGTACGCCTACAATGAGCAGTTCTTC. Protein: CVTNGYAYNEQFF.

This clonotype was recorded a few times. The chain uses TRBV29-1 and TRBJ2-6; no reliable D call. Trimming shortened V by 1 base and J by 4 bases, and 5 bases separated the two germline ends. The germline V gene encodes CDR1 SQVTM and CDR2 ANQGSEA. The CDR3 spans 13 residues. CDR3: CSVEVTGANVLTF. DNA for the CDR3: TGCAGCGTTGAAGTGACAGGGGCCAACGTCCTGACTTTC. The whole variable domain, remainder taken from reference TRBV29-1 and TRBJ2-6, is SAVISQKPSRDICQRGTSLTIQCQVDSQVTMMFWYRQQPGQSLTLIATANQGSEATYESGFVIDKFPISRPNLTFSTLTVSNMSPEDSSIYLCSVEVTGANVLTFGAGSRLTVL.

As concerns this clonotype: One base away lies a much larger clone, so this may be a sequencing read error. The J gene is TRBJ1-5, the V gene TRBV29-1; the match to TRBD1 covers 8 bases. This CDR3 has 14 residues. CDR1 is SQVTM and CDR2 is ANQGSEA in the germline V gene. The J segment lost 8 bases and the V segment lost 6 bases, leaving 12 bases of the junction unmatched. The CDR3 region has the DNA TGCAGCGTGGCAACAGGGGGATTGGATAAGCCCCAGCATTTT. It is translated as CSVATGGLDKPQHF.

At least ten counts were recorded for this clonotype. The rearrangement joins TRBV29-1 to TRBJ1-1, with D possibly TRBD1 on 5 matching bases. The CDR3 spans 13 residues. Germline lookup yields CDR1 SQVTM and CDR2 ANQGSEA. Trimming pared 6 bases from V and 1 base from J, leaving 12 bases between. The CDR3 here is CSVPSGTNTEAFF. The CDR3 nucleotides are TGCAGCGTCCCTTCGGGGACGAACACTGAAGCTTTCTTT.

Of note for this clonotype: This may be a read error, as it is one base from a much larger clone. The CDR3 spells CASSLWTTHTDTQYF. The DNA for the CDR3 is TGTGCCAGCAGCTTATGGACGACTCACACAGATACGCAGTATTTT. The J gene is TRBJ2-3, the V gene TRBV5-6; D is uncertain. The length of the CDR3 is 15 residues. Per germline, CDR1 SGHDT and CDR2 YYEEEE. Trimming shortened V by 2 bases and J by 2 bases, and 12 bases separated the two germline ends.

The table lists this clonotype with a few counts. This rearrangement joins TRBV30 to TRBJ1-1; TRBD1 agrees at 7 bases. Losses at the gene ends were 4 bases for V and 2 bases for J; bases not matched to a gene: 4. CDR1 is GTSNPN, CDR2 SVGIG, per germline (reference sequence). The CDR3 is 13 residues long. CDR3 in amino acids: CAWTRDSNTEAFF. CDR3 DNA sequence: TGTGCCTGGACCCGGGACAGCAACACTGAAGCTTTCTTT.